This T cell receptor beta chain was retrieved from a study of T cells in localized non-small cell lung cancer. V lost 6 bases and J 2 bases, leaving 17 bases between the germline ends. This CDR3 region has 16 residues. CDR1 is MNHNY and CDR2 is SVGAGI in the germline V gene (reference sequence). Comments on this clone: The antigen is not known.

The study, taken as a whole, reports: Sequencing involved a lone tumor region, leaving heterogeneity possible. Compared with tumor, uninvolved adjacent lung displayed greater T cell clonality, ranking highest overall.

Produced via immunoSEQ multiplex PCR; TCRdb's table is partial and in-frame only. The sample includes 20,000 to 25,000 clones, approximately 84% seen only once; the top ten take 2.4%. This sequence joins TRBV6-6 and TRBJ1-5; D perhaps matches TRBD1 (6 bases). Source: peripheral blood, taken before any cancer treatment. The clonotype originates from a man aged 40-75 years with stage I lung adenocarcinoma. CDR3 DNA: TGTGCCAGCAGCCGCGAACAGGGATCCGGCAATCAGCCCCAGCATTTT. It is translated as CASSREQGSGNQPQHF.